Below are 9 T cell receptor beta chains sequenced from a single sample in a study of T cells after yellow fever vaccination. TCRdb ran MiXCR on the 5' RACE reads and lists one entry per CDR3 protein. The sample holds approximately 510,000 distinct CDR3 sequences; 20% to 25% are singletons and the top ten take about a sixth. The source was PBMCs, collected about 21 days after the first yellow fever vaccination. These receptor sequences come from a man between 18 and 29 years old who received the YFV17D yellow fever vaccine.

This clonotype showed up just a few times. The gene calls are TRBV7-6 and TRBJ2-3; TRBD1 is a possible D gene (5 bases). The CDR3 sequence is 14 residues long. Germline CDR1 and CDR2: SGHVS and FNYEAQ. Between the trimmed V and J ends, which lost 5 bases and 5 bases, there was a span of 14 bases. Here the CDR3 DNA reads TGTGCCAGCAGCCGAAATGCTAGGGGAGATACGCAGTATTTT. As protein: CASSRNARGDTQYF.

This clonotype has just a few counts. Written as DNA, the CDR3 is TGCGCCAGCAGCCAAGATCCCGAACTAGTAACCGGGGAGCTGTTTTTT. Its translation: CASSQDPELVTGELFF. The V call is TRBV4-3, the J call TRBJ2-2; D perhaps matches TRBD2 (5 bases). Looked up from germline, CDR1 is LGHNA and CDR2 is YSLEER. The CDR3 length is 16 residues. Trimming took off 0 bases at V and 5 bases at J, with 13 bases between the two ends.

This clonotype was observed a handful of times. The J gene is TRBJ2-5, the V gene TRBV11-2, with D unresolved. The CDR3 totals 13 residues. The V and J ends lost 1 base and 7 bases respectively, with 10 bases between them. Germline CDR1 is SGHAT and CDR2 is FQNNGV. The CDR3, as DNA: TGTGCCAGCAGCTTAGCCCAAATCGTGACCCAGTACTTC. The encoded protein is CASSLAQIVTQYF.

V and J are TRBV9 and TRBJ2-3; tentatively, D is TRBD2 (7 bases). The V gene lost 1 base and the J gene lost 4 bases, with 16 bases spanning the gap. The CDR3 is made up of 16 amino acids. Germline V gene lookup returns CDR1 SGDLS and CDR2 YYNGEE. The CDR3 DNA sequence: TGTGCCAGCAGCGTAACGGGCGGGGGCAAGGCAGATACGCAGTATTTT. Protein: CASSVTGGGKADTQYF.

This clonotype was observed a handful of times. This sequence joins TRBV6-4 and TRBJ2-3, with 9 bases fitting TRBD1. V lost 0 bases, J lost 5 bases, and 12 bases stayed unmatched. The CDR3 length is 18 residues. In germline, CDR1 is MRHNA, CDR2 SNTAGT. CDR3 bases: TGTGCCAGCAGTGACTCGCCCGGGACAGGGCGAGAGATAGATACGCAGTATTTT. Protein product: CASSDSPGTGREIDTQYF.

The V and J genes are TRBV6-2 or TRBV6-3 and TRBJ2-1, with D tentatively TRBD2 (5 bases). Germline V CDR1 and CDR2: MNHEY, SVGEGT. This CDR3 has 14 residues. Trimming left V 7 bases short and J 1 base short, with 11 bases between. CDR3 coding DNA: TGTGCCAGCACGGCCCCGGGGTCCTACAATGAGCAGTTCTTC. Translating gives CASTAPGSYNEQFF.

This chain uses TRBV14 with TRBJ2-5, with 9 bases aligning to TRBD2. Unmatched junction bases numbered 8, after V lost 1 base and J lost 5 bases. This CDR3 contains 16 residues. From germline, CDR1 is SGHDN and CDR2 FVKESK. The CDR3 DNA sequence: TGTGCCAGCAGCCAAGGCGTGACTAGCGGAGGGGAGACCCAGTACTTC. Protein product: CASSQGVTSGGETQYF.

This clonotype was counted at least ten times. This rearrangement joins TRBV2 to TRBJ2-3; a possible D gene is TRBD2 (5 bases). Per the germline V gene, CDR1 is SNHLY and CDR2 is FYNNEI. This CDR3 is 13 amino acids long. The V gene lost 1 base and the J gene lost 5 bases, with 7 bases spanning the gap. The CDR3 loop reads CASSEDRGDTQYF. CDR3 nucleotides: TGTGCCAGCAGTGAAGATCGGGGAGATACGCAGTATTTT.

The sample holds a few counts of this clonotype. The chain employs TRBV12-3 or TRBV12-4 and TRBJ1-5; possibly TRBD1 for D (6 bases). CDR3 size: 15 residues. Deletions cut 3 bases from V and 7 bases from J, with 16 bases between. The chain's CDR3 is CASSFFQQGRQPQHF. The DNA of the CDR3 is TGTGCCAGCAGTTTCTTTCAACAGGGAAGACAGCCCCAGCATTTT.